These 26 T cell receptor beta chains were all obtained from the same sample, sequenced in a study of cytomegalovirus exposure and HLA in healthy donors. The PCR contained 60 Vbeta and 13 Jbeta primers. Using immunoSEQ multiplex PCR, the repertoire was profiled, and TCRdb retains in-frame clones only, with some absent. The sample lists about 160,000 clones; around 79% were seen once. The sequencing sample was made of PBMCs. The receptors derive from a man aged 40-55 years in good health and CMV-seronegative.

This chain connects TRBV18 to TRBJ1-1; D call uncertain. V was shortened by 5 bases and J by 0 bases, with 13 bases between the two germline ends. CDR1 is KGHSH and CDR2 is LQKENI in the germline V gene. The CDR3 covers 15 residues. The CDR3 bases are TGTGCCAGCTCAAACTTACAGAGTATGAACACTGAAGCTTTCTTT. Its protein is CASSNLQSMNTEAFF.

The chain combines TRBV2 with TRBJ1-1; D is possibly TRBD1 (5 bases). The CDR3 has 13 amino acids. Germline values: CDR1 SNHLY, CDR2 FYNNEI. The V and J ends lost 5 bases and 5 bases respectively, with 12 bases between them. The chain's CDR3 is CASSSSGKTEAFF. In DNA, the CDR3 is TGTGCCAGCAGTTCCTCAGGGAAGACTGAAGCTTTCTTT.

DNA of the CDR3: TGCAGCGTCCAGGTGGTAATCGACGAGCAGTACTTC. Translation: CSVQVVIDEQYF. The J gene is TRBJ2-7, the V gene TRBV29-1, with D hard to call. CDR3 length equals 12 residues. Per germline, CDR1 SQVTM and CDR2 ANQGSEA. Trimming removed 6 bases at V and 5 bases at J, with 14 bases between.

This clone was detected once. The rearrangement links TRBV2 to TRBJ2-3; D is perhaps TRBD2 (5 bases). Germline values: CDR1 SNHLY, CDR2 FYNNEI. V lost 6 bases to trimming and J lost 2 bases, with 9 bases between them. The CDR3 sequence is 13 residues long. CDR3 region: CASRDGITDTQYF. CDR3 nucleotides: TGTGCCAGCAGAGACGGGATCACAGATACGCAGTATTTT.

The chain links TRBV5-4 to TRBJ1-2; D is unresolved. The CDR3 loop spans 16 amino acids. In germline, CDR1 is SGHNT, CDR2 YYREEE (reference sequence). Trimming took 3 bases from V and 0 from J, leaving 15 bases between them. This CDR3 is CASSSPGRRTNYGYTF. For the CDR3, the DNA is TGTGCCAGCAGCTCCCCTGGCAGGCGCACTAACTATGGCTACACCTTC.

This clone was observed a few times. This sequence joins TRBV6-5 and TRBJ1-1; D might be TRBD1 (5 bases). From germline, CDR1 is MNHEY and CDR2 SVGAGI. The CDR3 has 13 amino acids. V lost 5 bases to trimming and J lost 0 bases, with 7 bases between them. The CDR3 loop is CASSRGMNTEAFF. In DNA, the CDR3 is TGTGCCAGCAGTCGGGGGATGAACACTGAAGCTTTCTTT.

This sequence joins TRBV12-5 and TRBJ2-3, with 9 bases that match TRBD1. V was clipped by 8 bases and J by 4 bases; unmatched bases: 19. Germline V gene data show CDR1 as LGHNT and CDR2 as FRNRAP. This CDR3 contains 18 residues. CDR3 loop: CASLDWNTGTGNADTQYF. The CDR3 region has the DNA TGTGCTAGTCTAGATTGGAATACCGGGACAGGGAACGCAGATACGCAGTATTTT.

The chain employs TRBV19 and TRBJ1-5; D not certain. The germline V gene encodes CDR1 LNHDA and CDR2 SQIVND (reference sequence). The V end was cut by 0 bases, the J end by 4 bases, with 13 bases between. This CDR3 is built from 16 residues. The CDR3 DNA reads as TGTGCCAGTAGTATAGAGCAGAACAGTCAAAATCAGCCCCAGCATTTT. It yields the protein CASSIEQNSQNQPQHF. Full variable domain (outside the CDR3, taken from reference TRBV19 and TRBJ1-5): DGGITQSPKYLFRKEGQNVTLSCEQNLNHDAMYWYRQDPGQGLRLIYYSQIVNDFQKGDIAEGYSVSREKKESFPLTVTSAQKNPTAFYLCASSIEQNSQNQPQHFGDGTRLSIL.

The chain has TRBV7-9 and TRBJ1-2; weak D call: TRBD1 (5 bases). V was clipped by 1 base and J by 5 bases, with 14 bases between them. CDR1 and CDR2 from the germline V gene are SEHNR and FQNEAQ (reference sequence). The CDR3 totals 15 residues. CDR3 residues: CASSLEATRGYGYTF. CDR3 in DNA: TGTGCCAGCAGCTTAGAAGCTACAAGGGGTTATGGCTACACCTTC.

This clone is a singleton in its sample. The chain combines TRBV18 with TRBJ2-2; D is ambiguous. The CDR3 is 13 residues long. Germline V gives CDR1 KGHSH, CDR2 LQKENI. V gave up 4 bases and J gave up 6 bases, with 9 bases separating them. The CDR3 reads CASSLDQAGELFF. The CDR3 DNA sequence: TGTGCCAGCTCACTAGACCAGGCCGGGGAGCTGTTTTTT.

The chain joins TRBV28 to TRBJ2-6; TRBD1 might be the D (5 bases). The CDR3 extends over 15 amino acids. V was shortened by 6 bases and J by 4 bases, with 13 bases between the two germline ends. In germline, CDR1 is MDHEN, CDR2 SYDVKM. The CDR3 DNA reads as TGTGCCAGCAGCCTCAGGGTAGCCGGGGCCAACGTCCTGACTTTC. Translating it yields CASSLRVAGANVLTF.

The V and J genes are TRBV5-1 and TRBJ2-3; D may be TRBD1 (7 bases). In germline, CDR1 is SGHRS, CDR2 YFSETQ. The ends were cut back, 2 bases at V and 2 bases at J, with 12 bases in the middle. The CDR3 loop spans 15 amino acids. CDR3 sequence (DNA): TGCGCCAGCAGCTTCAGGGGGACTTACACAGATACGCAGTATTTT. It specifies CASSFRGTYTDTQYF.

This chain joins TRBV5-8 and TRBJ1-5, with 9 bases matching TRBD1. CDR3 size: 15 residues. Trimming took 4 bases from V and 6 from J; bases not matched to a gene: 8. Germline V gene sequence: CDR1 SGHTS, CDR2 YDEGEE. This chain's CDR3 is CASSQTGGVGQPQHF. The CDR3, as DNA: TGTGCCAGCAGCCAAACAGGGGGCGTCGGTCAGCCCCAGCATTTT.

This clone was seen a single time. The rearrangement links TRBV6-5 to TRBJ1-6, with 9 positions matching TRBD1. In germline, CDR1 is MNHEY, CDR2 SVGAGI. With V trimmed by 1 base and J by 8 bases, 3 bases remained unmatched. The CDR3 sequence is 15 residues long. The CDR3 coding sequence is TGTGCCAGCAGTTACTATCGGACAGGGGATTCACCCCTCCACTTT. Its translation: CASSYYRTGDSPLHF.

V usage is TRBV29-1 and J usage is TRBJ1-1; D is unclear. CDR3 length: 12 amino acids. Germline lookup yields CDR1 SQVTM and CDR2 ANQGSEA. V was trimmed by 2 bases and J by 8 bases, leaving 12 bases between them. The CDR3 loop reads CSVEQTPGEAFF. In DNA form, the CDR3 reads TGCAGCGTTGAACAAACCCCAGGAGAAGCTTTCTTT.

The gene calls are TRBV28 and TRBJ2-2; D not certain. The germline gives CDR1 MDHEN, CDR2 SYDVKM. Trimming stripped 2 bases from V and 4 bases from J, with 14 bases between. This CDR3 is 16 amino acids long. CDR3 DNA sequence: TGTGCCAGCAGTTTAGTGAAGCGAATGTTCACCGGGGAGCTGTTTTTT. Protein sequence: CASSLVKRMFTGELFF.

The chain couples TRBV9 to TRBJ2-2, with 10 bases fitting TRBD2. With 1 base clipped from V and 5 bases from J, the junction kept 14 bases outside the gene matches. The CDR3 is made up of 19 amino acids. Germline-derived CDR1 and CDR2 are SGDLS and YYNGEE. The CDR3 DNA sequence: TGTGCCAGCAGCGTATATGCGATTCTAGCGGGGGCTGGGACCGGGGAGCTGTTTTTT. This sequence encodes CASSVYAILAGAGTGELFF.

This chain links TRBV29-1 with TRBJ1-1; 8 bases line up with TRBD1. Germline V gene sequence: CDR1 SQVTM, CDR2 ANQGSEA. The junction had 7 bases not matched to a gene; V was cut back by 0 bases and J by 7 bases. The CDR3 totals 14 residues. DNA of the CDR3: TGCAGCGTTGAAGAAGAGACAGGGGTATTTGAAGCTTTCTTT. Its protein product is CSVEEETGVFEAFF. The full variable domain, rest sourced from reference TRBV29-1 and TRBJ1-1, is SAVISQKPSRDICQRGTSLTIQCQVDSQVTMMFWYRQQPGQSLTLIATANQGSEATYESGFVIDKFPISRPNLTFSTLTVSNMSPEDSSIYLCSVEEETGVFEAFFGQGTRLTVV.

The gene calls are TRBV6-6 and TRBJ2-5; D uncertain. Looked up from germline, CDR1 is MNHNY and CDR2 is SVGAGI (reference sequence). The CDR3 has 14 residues. V dropped 6 bases and J dropped 4 bases, with 15 bases sitting between them. The CDR3 coding sequence is TGTGCCAGCAGGACCCTGGGCAGCCCAGAGACCCAGTACTTC. Residues: CASRTLGSPETQYF.

V and J are TRBV7-3 and TRBJ2-6; TRBD2 matches at 8 bases. Germline trimming cut 2 bases from V and 0 bases from J; bases unmatched to any gene: 6. CDR3 length: 18 residues. CDR1 and CDR2 (germline): SGHTA, FQGTGA. The CDR3 coding sequence is TGTGCCAGCAGCTTATTAGCGGGGCTGAACTCTGGGGCCAACGTCCTGACTTTC. Translated: CASSLLAGLNSGANVLTF.

J is TRBJ1-1 and V is TRBV19; D unresolved. The CDR3 totals 12 residues. The germline V gene encodes CDR1 LNHDA and CDR2 SQIVND (reference sequence). With 3 bases removed from V and 7 bases from J, the gap between germline ends came to 9 bases. For the CDR3, the DNA is TGTGCCAGTAGTATGCCGGTCCATGAAGCTTTCTTT. Amino acids: CASSMPVHEAFF. The full variable domain, rest sourced from reference TRBV19 and TRBJ1-1, is DGGITQSPKYLFRKEGQNVTLSCEQNLNHDAMYWYRQDPGQGLRLIYYSQIVNDFQKGDIAEGYSVSREKKESFPLTVTSAQKNPTAFYLCASSMPVHEAFFGQGTRLTVV.

The chain employs TRBV6-5 and TRBJ2-7; 9 nucleotides align to TRBD1. The CDR3 length is 15 residues. Germline values: CDR1 MNHEY, CDR2 SVGAGI. The J segment lost 0 bases and the V segment lost 2 bases, leaving 2 bases of the junction unmatched. CDR3 sequence reads: CASSYGQGISYEQYF. CDR3 nucleotide sequence: TGTGCCAGCAGTTACGGACAGGGGATCTCCTACGAGCAGTACTTC.

The chain couples TRBV5-8 to TRBJ2-7; D is perhaps TRBD1 (6 bases). The CDR3 consists of 12 residues. The germline gives CDR1 SGHTS, CDR2 YDEGEE. V lost 4 bases to trimming and J lost 7 bases, with 12 bases between them. The CDR3 coding sequence is TGTGCCAGCAGCCTCGGCAGGGGAGAGCAGTACTTC. Its protein product is CASSLGRGEQYF.

The rearrangement links TRBV7-3 to TRBJ1-1; D might be TRBD1 (6 bases). This CDR3 comprises 14 residues. Trimming removed 5 bases from V and 5 bases from J, with 15 bases in between. CDR1 SGHTA and CDR2 FQGTGA come from the germline V gene. CDR3 residues: CASSPRTDGTEAFF. The CDR3 DNA is TGTGCCAGCAGCCCAAGGACAGATGGTACTGAAGCTTTCTTT.

J is TRBJ1-1 and V is TRBV29-1; D is unclear. CDR3 length: 15 residues. CDR1 SQVTM and CDR2 ANQGSEA come from the germline V gene. Trimming took off 6 bases at V and 0 bases at J, with 17 bases between the two ends. CDR3 residues: CSVTVLRVMNTEAFF. The CDR3 DNA follows: TGCAGCGTCACCGTGCTCCGGGTCATGAACACTGAAGCTTTCTTT.

The rearrangement links TRBV27 to TRBJ2-2, with no clear D. The V end lost 4 bases, the J end lost 0 bases, and 6 bases lay between the germline ends. CDR3 length equals 14 residues. Germline values: CDR1 MNHEY, CDR2 SMNVEV (reference sequence). CDR3 in DNA: TGTGCCAGCAGTTACAGACCGAACACCGGGGAGCTGTTTTTT. It encodes CASSYRPNTGELFF.